This T cell receptor (beta chain) is from a study of blood T cell repertoires in COVID-19. V gave up 4 bases and J gave up 2 bases; unmatched junction bases: 6. This CDR3 has 16 residues. Germline V CDR1 and CDR2: SGHTA, FQGNSA. The participants were between roughly 18 and 90 years old and came from under 25 US areas. Shortly before study entry, within 2 weeks, exposed participants had met a COVID-19 case. This table comes from immunoSEQ multiplex PCR, and its TCRdb copy is limited to in-frame clones, with some not included. The sample records roughly 64,000 clones, roughly 70% being singletons. This receptor was taken from a woman aged 55 to 70 who had been exposed to COVID-19. The chain recombines TRBV7-2 with TRBJ2-3; 10 nucleotides match TRBD2. Sequenced input: PBMCs or T cells enriched from blood (not recorded which). For the CDR3, the DNA is TGTGCCAGCAGCTCGTGGGGACTAGCGAACACAGATACGCAGTATTTT. This translates into CASSSWGLANTDTQYF.